What follows is one T cell receptor (beta chain) and its context. Its antigen remains unidentified. The conserved phenylalanine or tryptophan is not found at the CDR3 terminus, so this likely reflects a read error. V shed 0 bases and J shed 4 bases, with 16 bases lying between them. Germline CDR1 SGHRS, CDR2 YFSETQ. The CDR3 runs 16 residues. This sample stems from a study of post-analysis software for immune sequencing data. Sequencing libraries made from TCR beta cDNA carried unique molecular identifiers. MiXCR, run by TCRdb on the PCR reads, gives a single entry per CDR3 protein. The sample shows about 400,000 distinct CDR3 sequences, approximately 33% of them seen only once. Overall study results and limits: Among 5 or 6 TRBV segments more frequent in patients than controls were TRBV5-6, TRBV5-1 and TRBV20-1.

The sequence derives from a girl aged 10-17 years with multiple sclerosis. This sequence joins TRBV5-1 and TRBJ2-5, with D uncertain. The sample comprised blood. The CDR3 DNA sequence: TGCGCCAGCAGCTTGGGATCACAGAAGGGAACAGAGACCCAGTACTGC. It encodes CASSLGSQKGTETQYC.